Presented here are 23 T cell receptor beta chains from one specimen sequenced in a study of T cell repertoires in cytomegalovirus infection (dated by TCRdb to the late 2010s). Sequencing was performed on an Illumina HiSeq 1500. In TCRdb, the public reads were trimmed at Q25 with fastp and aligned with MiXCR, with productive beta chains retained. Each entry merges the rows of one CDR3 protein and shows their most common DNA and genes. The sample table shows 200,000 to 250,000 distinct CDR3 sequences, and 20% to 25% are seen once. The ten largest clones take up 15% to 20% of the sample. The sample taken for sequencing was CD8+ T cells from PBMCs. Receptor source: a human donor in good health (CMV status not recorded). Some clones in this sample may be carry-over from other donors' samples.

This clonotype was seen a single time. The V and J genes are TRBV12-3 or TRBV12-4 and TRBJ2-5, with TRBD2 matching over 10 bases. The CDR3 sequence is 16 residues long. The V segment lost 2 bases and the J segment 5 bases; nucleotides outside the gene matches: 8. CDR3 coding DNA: TGTGCCAGCAGTTTATTCGTCAGCGGGGGGGTGGAGACCCAGTACTTC. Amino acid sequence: CASSLFVSGGVETQYF.

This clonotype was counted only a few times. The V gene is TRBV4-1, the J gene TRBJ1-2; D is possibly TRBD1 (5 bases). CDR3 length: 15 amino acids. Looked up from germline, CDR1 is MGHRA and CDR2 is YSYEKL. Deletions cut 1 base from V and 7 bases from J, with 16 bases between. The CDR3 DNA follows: TGCGCCAGCAGCCAAGCGGCAGGGCCCTATTCTGGCTACACCTTC. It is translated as CASSQAAGPYSGYTF.

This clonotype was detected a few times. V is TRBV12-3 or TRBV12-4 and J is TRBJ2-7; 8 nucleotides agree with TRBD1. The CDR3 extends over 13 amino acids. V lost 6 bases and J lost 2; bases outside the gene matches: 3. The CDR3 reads CASSWTGPYEQYF. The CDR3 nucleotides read TGTGCCAGCAGCTGGACAGGGCCCTACGAGCAGTACTTC.

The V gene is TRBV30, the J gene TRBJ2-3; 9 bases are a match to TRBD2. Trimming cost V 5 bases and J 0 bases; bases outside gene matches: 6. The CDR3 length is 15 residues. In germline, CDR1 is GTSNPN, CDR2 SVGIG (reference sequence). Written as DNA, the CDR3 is TGTGCCTGGCTAGTAGCGGGAGCTAGCACAGATACGCAGTATTTT. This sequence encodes CAWLVAGASTDTQYF.

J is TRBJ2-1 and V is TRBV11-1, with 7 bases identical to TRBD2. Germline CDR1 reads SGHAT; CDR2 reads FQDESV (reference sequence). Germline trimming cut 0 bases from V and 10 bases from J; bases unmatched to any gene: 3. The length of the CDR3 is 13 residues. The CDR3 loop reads CASSLALGREQFF. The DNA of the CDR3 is TGTGCCAGCAGCTTAGCGCTCGGGAGGGAGCAGTTCTTC.

As DNA, the CDR3 is TGTGCCAGCACTTTCTGGGGGGAGTACTACGAGCAGTACTTC. Translating gives CASTFWGEYYEQYF. This chain links TRBV12-3 or TRBV12-4 with TRBJ2-7; tentatively, D is TRBD2 (6 bases). V gave up 7 bases and J gave up 3 bases, with 16 bases separating them. The CDR3 has 14 residues.

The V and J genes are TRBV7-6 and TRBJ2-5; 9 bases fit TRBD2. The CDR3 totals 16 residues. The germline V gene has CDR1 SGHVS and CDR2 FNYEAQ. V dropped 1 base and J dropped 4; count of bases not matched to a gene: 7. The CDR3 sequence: CASSLVLAGPGETQYF. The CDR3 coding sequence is TGTGCCAGCAGCTTAGTGCTAGCGGGGCCTGGAGAGACCCAGTACTTC.

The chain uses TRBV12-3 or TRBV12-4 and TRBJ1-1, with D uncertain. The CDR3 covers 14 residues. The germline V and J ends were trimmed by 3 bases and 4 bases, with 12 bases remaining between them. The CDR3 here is CASSLGSASTEAFF. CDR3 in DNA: TGTGCCAGCAGTTTGGGGAGCGCGAGCACTGAAGCTTTCTTT.

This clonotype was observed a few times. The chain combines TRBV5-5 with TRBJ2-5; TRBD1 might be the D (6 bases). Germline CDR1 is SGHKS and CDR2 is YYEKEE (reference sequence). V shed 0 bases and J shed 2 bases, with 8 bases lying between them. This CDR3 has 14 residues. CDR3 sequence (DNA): TGTGCCAGCAGCTTGGAAGGACAGCAAGAGACCCAGTACTTC. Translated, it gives CASSLEGQQETQYF.

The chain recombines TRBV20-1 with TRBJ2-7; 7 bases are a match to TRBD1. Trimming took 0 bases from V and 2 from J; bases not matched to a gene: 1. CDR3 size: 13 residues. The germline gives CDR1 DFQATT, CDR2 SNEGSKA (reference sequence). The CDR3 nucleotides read TGCAGTGCTAGAGAAGGGACAGCCTACGAGCAGTACTTC. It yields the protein CSAREGTAYEQYF.

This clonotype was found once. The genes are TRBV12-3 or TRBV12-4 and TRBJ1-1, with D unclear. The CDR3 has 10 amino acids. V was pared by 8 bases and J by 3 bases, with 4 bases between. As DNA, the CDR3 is TGTGCCAGCGGTCACACTGAAGCTTTCTTT. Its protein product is CASGHTEAFF.

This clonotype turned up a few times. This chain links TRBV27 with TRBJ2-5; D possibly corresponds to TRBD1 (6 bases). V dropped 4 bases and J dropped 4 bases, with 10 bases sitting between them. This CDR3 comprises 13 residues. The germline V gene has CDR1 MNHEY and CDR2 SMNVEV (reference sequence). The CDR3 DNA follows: TGTGCCAGCAGTTATGGGGGCCCAGAGACCCAGTACTTC. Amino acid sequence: CASSYGGPETQYF.

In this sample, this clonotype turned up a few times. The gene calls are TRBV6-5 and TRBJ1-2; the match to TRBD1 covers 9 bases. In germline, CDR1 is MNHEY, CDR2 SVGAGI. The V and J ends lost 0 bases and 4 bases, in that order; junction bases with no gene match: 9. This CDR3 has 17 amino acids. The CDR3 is CASSYSAGQGIGYGYTF. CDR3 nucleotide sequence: TGTGCCAGCAGTTACTCGGCGGGACAGGGAATTGGCTATGGCTACACCTTC.

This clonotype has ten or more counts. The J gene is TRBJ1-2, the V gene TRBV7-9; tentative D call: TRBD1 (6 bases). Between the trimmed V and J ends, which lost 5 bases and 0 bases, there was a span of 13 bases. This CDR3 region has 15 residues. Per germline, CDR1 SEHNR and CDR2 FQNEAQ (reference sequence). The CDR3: CASSTGQIANYGYTF. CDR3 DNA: TGTGCCAGCAGCACAGGACAGATAGCTAACTATGGCTACACCTTC.

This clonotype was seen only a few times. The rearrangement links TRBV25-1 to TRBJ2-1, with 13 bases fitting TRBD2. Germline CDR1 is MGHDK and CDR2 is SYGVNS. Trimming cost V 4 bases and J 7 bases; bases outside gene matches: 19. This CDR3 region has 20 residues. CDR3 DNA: TGTGCCAGCAGTGGCCCCCTCCCCCGGACTAGCGGGGGCCACGGGAATGAGCAGTTCTTC. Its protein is CASSGPLPRTSGGHGNEQFF. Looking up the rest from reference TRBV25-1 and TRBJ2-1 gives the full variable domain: EADIYQTPRYLVIGTGKKITLECSQTMGHDKMYWYQQDPGMELHLIHYSYGVNSTEKGDLSSESTVSRIRTEHFPLTLESARPSHTSQYLCASSGPLPRTSGGHGNEQFFGPGTRLTVL.

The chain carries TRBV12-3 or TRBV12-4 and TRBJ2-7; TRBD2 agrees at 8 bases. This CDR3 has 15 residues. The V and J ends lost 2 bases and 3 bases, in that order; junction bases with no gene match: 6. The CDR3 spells CASSLSGGRIYEQYF. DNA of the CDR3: TGTGCCAGCAGTTTAAGCGGGGGCCGTATCTACGAGCAGTACTTC.

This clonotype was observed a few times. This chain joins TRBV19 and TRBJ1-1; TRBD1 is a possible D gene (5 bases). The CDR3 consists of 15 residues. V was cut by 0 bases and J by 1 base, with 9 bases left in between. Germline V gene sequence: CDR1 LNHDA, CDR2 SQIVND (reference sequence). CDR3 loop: CASSIDGTANTEAFF. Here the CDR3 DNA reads TGTGCCAGTAGTATAGATGGGACTGCGAACACTGAAGCTTTCTTT.

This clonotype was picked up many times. CDR3 DNA: TGTGCCAGCAGCTTACTTCACCCCCCTGGGGCCAACGTCCTGACTTTC. This codes for CASSLLHPPGANVLTF. The chain has TRBV7-2 and TRBJ2-6; unclear D gene. The germline V gene has CDR1 SGHTA and CDR2 FQGNSA. The CDR3 has 16 residues. The V end lost 2 bases, the J end lost 2 bases, and 10 bases lay between the germline ends.

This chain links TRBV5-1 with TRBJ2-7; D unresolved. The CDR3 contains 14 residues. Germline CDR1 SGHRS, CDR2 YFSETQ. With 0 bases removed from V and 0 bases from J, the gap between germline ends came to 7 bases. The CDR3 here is CASSLEIYSYEQYF. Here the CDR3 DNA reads TGCGCCAGCAGCTTGGAAATTTACTCCTACGAGCAGTACTTC.

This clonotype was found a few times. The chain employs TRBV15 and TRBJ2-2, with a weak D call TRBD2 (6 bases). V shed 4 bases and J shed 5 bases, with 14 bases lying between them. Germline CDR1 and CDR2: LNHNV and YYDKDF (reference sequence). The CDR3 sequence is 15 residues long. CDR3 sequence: CATSTDTAGTGELFF. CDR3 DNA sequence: TGTGCCACCAGCACAGACACCGCGGGGACCGGGGAGCTGTTTTTT.

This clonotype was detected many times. For the CDR3, the DNA is TGTGCCAGCAGTCGACTAGCGCTAACAGATACGCAGTATTTT. Its translation: CASSRLALTDTQYF. The rearrangement links TRBV12-3 or TRBV12-4 to TRBJ2-3; 8 bases are a match to TRBD2. V lost 5 bases to trimming and J lost 3 bases; unmatched junction nucleotides: 4. The CDR3 is 14 residues long.

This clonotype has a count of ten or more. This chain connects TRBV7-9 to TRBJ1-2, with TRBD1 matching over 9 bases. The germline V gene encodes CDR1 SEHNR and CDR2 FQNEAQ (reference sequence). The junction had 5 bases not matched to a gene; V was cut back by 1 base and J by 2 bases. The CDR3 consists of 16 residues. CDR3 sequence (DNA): TGTGCCAGCAGCTTAGAGGGACAGGGTTACAACTATGGCTACACCTTC. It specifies CASSLEGQGYNYGYTF. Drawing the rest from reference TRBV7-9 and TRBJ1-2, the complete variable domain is DTGVSQNPRHKITKRGQNVTFRCDPISEHNRLYWYRQTLGQGPEFLTYFQNEAQLEKSRLLSDRFSAERPKGSFSTLEIQRTEQGDSAMYLCASSLEGQGYNYGYTFGSGTRLTVV.

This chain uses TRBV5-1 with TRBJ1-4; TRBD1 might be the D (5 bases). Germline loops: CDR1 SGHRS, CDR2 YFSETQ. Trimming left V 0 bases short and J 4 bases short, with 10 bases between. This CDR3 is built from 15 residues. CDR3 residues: CASSLDGAGNEKLFF. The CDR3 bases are TGCGCCAGCAGCTTGGATGGGGCGGGTAATGAAAAACTGTTTTTT.